This T cell receptor beta chain is from a study of cytomegalovirus exposure and HLA in healthy donors. Looking at the study overall: Of several hundred genotyped donors, about 80% clustered with self-reported Caucasian donors. Study conclusions and caveats: Researchers counted about 150 TCR beta chains as cytomegalovirus-associated. In the analysis, some V segments, TRBV6-2 and TRBV6-3 included, were excluded as indistinguishable.

This clone was counted only a few times. Antigen unknown. The CDR3 consists of 15 residues. Germline CDR1 SGHNT, CDR2 YYREEE (reference sequence). The germline V and J ends were trimmed by 4 bases and 4 bases, with 15 bases remaining between them. PCR employed 60 Vbeta and 13 Jbeta primers. Data came from immunoSEQ multiplex PCR; TCRdb stores just in-frame clones and leaves some out. The sample gives about 130,000 clones, about 74% of which show up once; 6.5% to 8% is in the top ten. The sequencing sample was made of PBMCs. The chain employs TRBV5-4 and TRBJ2-1, with D maybe TRBD2 (7 bases). This TCR was recovered from a man aged 35 to 55 in good health and CMV-seropositive. CDR3 protein: CASSPQGGIYNEQFF. The CDR3 DNA is TGTGCCAGCAGCCCACAGGGAGGGATTTACAATGAGCAGTTCTTC. The whole variable domain, remainder taken from reference TRBV5-4 and TRBJ2-1, is ETGVTQSPTHLIKTRGQQVTLRCSSQSGHNTVSWYQQALGQGPQFIFQYYREEENGRGNFPPRFSGLQFPNYSSELNVNALELDDSALYLCASSPQGGIYNEQFFGPGTRLTVL.